This T cell receptor beta chain was identified during a study of T cells in Graves' hyperthyroidism and ophthalmopathy. About the research overall: Sampling of peripheral blood happened at initial diagnosis, prior to any treatment.

There were TCR beta CDR3 regions amplified from RNA transcripts. Using the HTBI primer set, a first-round RT-PCR was run on the TCR CDR3. In TCRdb, the multiplex PCR reads were re-called with MiXCR into one record per CDR3 protein. Here the sample spans 500,000 to 650,000 distinct CDR3 sequences, 17% being singletons. This clonotype has more than one count but fewer than ten. The TCR comes from a woman under 30 with Graves' ophthalmopathy. Sequenced material: blood.

CDR3 amino acids: CASSPYAQGDADEQFF. In DNA form, the CDR3 reads TGTGCCAGCAGCCCCTACGCACAGGGGGATGCGGATGAGCAGTTCTTC. The chain employs TRBV9 and TRBJ2-1, with 8 bases aligning to TRBD1. In germline, CDR1 is SGDLS, CDR2 YYNGEE. Trimming cost V 4 bases and J 8 bases; bases outside gene matches: 14. CDR3 size: 16 residues.